This TCR beta chain was recorded in a study of brain T cells in children with intractable seizures. Study-level points and caveats: Only CDR3 sequence similarity suggested viral specificity, without known HCMV serostatus.

Sequencing was limited to surgery cases with top T cell transcript signatures in brain tissue. Patients received at least one anti-epileptic drug before surgery. Regarding this clone: Its antigen is undetermined.

Germline CDR1 and CDR2: SGHRS and YFSETQ. V dropped 1 base and J dropped 4 bases, with 12 bases sitting between them. This CDR3 contains 15 residues. Repertoires were generated with immunoSEQ multiplex PCR, while TCRdb's copy carries only in-frame clones and drops some. The repertoire consists of 80,000 or so clones, with about 90% occurring once and the leading ten covering about 24%. The rearrangement joins TRBV5-1 to TRBJ1-5; TRBD1 might be the D (5 bases). The source is a girl between 2 and 10 years old with Rasmussen encephalitis and intractable seizures. Material: peripheral blood, obtained at surgery. CDR3: CASSLSFEGNQPQHF. DNA for the CDR3: TGCGCCAGCAGCTTGTCGTTTGAGGGGAATCAGCCCCAGCATTTT.